The TCR beta chain described here comes from a study of cytomegalovirus exposure and HLA in healthy donors. As for the study in general: It was reported in a later analysis that the 90 to 150 validation repertoires used the same platform as the 666 first-cohort repertoires. Notes on the study in general: The study listed around 150 cytomegalovirus-associated TCR beta chains.

This CDR3 spans 16 amino acids. Germline V lookup: CDR1 SGHDN, CDR2 FVKESK. With V trimmed by 6 bases and J by 1 base, 10 bases remained unmatched. On this clone: What it binds is unknown.

Sequencing was performed with immunoSEQ multiplex PCR; in TCRdb, only in-frame clones are kept and a portion is missing. Seen here are roughly 200,000 clones, about 81% observed once, and the top ten hold around 1.2%. The specimen was PBMCs. The clonotype originates from a woman aged 25 to 39 in good health and CMV-seronegative. The rearrangement joins TRBV14 to TRBJ2-3; 7 bases align to TRBD2. The CDR3 region is CASSRIGTSGTDTQYF. The CDR3 coding sequence is TGTGCCAGCAGTCGAATTGGAACTAGCGGCACAGATACGCAGTATTTT.